These 6 T cell receptor beta chains originate from one sample sequenced in a study of T cell repertoires in cytomegalovirus infection. MiXCR, applied by TCRdb to the reads, yields one record per CDR3 protein. The sample carries about 920,000 distinct CDR3 sequences, roughly 30% recorded once. These receptors lack a known antigen. The sequencing here drew on cultured CD8+ T cells from PBMCs, taken from culture after CMV antigen stimulation. The receptors here all came from a human donor in good health (CMV status not recorded). Some clones in this sample may be carry-over from other donors' samples.

This clonotype was observed a handful of times. J is TRBJ1-4 and V is TRBV6-5, with D hard to call. Germline V lookup: CDR1 MNHEY, CDR2 SVGAGI. Trimming stripped 0 bases from V and 7 bases from J, with 12 bases between. The CDR3 contains 15 residues. Here the CDR3 reads CASSYSSVDFEKLFF. The CDR3 DNA reads as TGTGCCAGCAGTTACTCGTCTGTCGACTTTGAAAAACTGTTTTTT.

This clonotype came up a few times. The chain has TRBV7-4 and TRBJ2-3; 8 positions agree with TRBD1. V lost 5 bases, J lost 3 bases, and 10 bases stayed unmatched. Germline V CDR1 and CDR2: SGHVT, SQSDAQ. This CDR3 spans 16 amino acids. The CDR3 region has the DNA TGTGCCAGCAGCCCCAGGACAGGGCCAAGGACAGATACGCAGTATTTT. Amino acids: CASSPRTGPRTDTQYF.

This clonotype was picked up a small number of times. The junction shows a germline mismatch at one end, possibly a read error. The genes are TRBV7-6 and TRBJ2-7; possibly TRBD1 for D (6 bases). The germline gives CDR1 SGHVS, CDR2 FNYEAQ. This CDR3 region has 13 residues. The CDR3 region is CASSLVSRGEQYF. For the CDR3, the DNA is TGTGCTAGCAGCTTAGTCTCGAGGGGGGAGCAGTACTTC. Drawing the rest from reference TRBV7-6 and TRBJ2-7, the complete variable domain is GAGVSQSPRYKVTKRGQDVALRCDPISGHVSLYWYRQALGQGPEFLTYFNYEAQQDKSGLPNDRFSAERPEGSISTLTIQRTEQRDSAMYRCASSLVSRGEQYFGPGTRLTVT.

The chain uses TRBV6-5 and TRBJ1-4; tentatively, D is TRBD1 (5 bases). Trimming took 5 bases from V and 10 from J, leaving 23 bases between them. CDR1 and CDR2 (germline): MNHEY, SVGAGI. The CDR3 runs 16 residues. The CDR3 protein is CASSPRDLIVERKLFF. As DNA, the CDR3 is TGTGCCAGCAGTCCACGGGACCTCATAGTTGAGCGAAAACTGTTTTTT.

The chain employs TRBV6-1 and TRBJ1-5; TRBD1 aligns across 9 bases. Germline CDR1 reads MNHNS; CDR2 reads SASEGT. The CDR3 totals 16 residues. Trimming took 0 bases from V and 6 from J; bases not matched to a gene: 6. DNA of the CDR3: TGTGCCAGCAGTGAAGCGGCCGACAGGGGGAGTCAGCCCCAGCATTTT. Translation gives CASSEAADRGSQPQHF.

This clonotype was observed a few times. CDR3 nucleotides: TGTGCCAGTAGTCGGGGACTGTTCTACGAGCAGTACTTC. Translation: CASSRGLFYEQYF. This chain connects TRBV19 to TRBJ2-7; D possibly corresponds to TRBD2 (6 bases). Germline-derived CDR1 and CDR2 are LNHDA and SQIVND (reference sequence). The CDR3 loop spans 13 amino acids. The V end was cut by 5 bases, the J end by 3 bases, with 11 bases between.